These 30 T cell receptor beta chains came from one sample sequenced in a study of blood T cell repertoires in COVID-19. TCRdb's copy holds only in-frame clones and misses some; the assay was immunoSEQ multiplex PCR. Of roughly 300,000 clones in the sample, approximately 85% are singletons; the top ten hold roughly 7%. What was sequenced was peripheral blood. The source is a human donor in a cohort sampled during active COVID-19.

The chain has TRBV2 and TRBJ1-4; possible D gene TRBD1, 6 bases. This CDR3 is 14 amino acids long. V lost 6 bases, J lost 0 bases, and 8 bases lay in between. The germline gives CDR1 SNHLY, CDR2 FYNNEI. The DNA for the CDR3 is TGTGCCAGCAGAGAGGGGGCAACTAATGAAAAACTGTTTTTT. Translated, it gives CASREGATNEKLFF.

CDR3 in amino acids: CASSYSGDSYEQYF. The CDR3 DNA is TGCGCCAGCAGCTATAGCGGGGACTCCTACGAGCAGTACTTC. The chain recombines TRBV5-1 with TRBJ2-7, with 8 positions matching TRBD2. With 3 bases clipped from V and 0 bases from J, the junction kept 2 bases outside the gene matches. This CDR3 region has 14 residues. The V gene's germline CDR1 is SGHRS and CDR2 YFSETQ. Using reference TRBV5-1 and TRBJ2-7 for the parts outside the CDR3, the full variable domain is KAGVTQTPRYLIKTRGQQVTLSCSPISGHRSVSWYQQTPGQGLQFLFEYFSETQRNKGNFPGRFSGRQFSNSRSEMNVSTLELGDSALYLCASSYSGDSYEQYFGPGTRLTVT.

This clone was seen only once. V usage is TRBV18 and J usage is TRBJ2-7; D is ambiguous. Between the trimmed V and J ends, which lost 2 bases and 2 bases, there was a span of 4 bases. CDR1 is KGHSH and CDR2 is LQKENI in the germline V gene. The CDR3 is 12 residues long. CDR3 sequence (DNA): TGTGCCAGCTCACCAAGCCCCTACGAGCAGTACTTC. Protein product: CASSPSPYEQYF. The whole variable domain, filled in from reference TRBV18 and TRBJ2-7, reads NAGVMQNPRHLVRRRGQEARLRCSPMKGHSHVYWYRQLPEEGLKFMVYLQKENIIDESGMPKERFSAEFPKEGPSILRIQQVVRGDSAAYFCASSPSPYEQYFGPGTRLTVT.

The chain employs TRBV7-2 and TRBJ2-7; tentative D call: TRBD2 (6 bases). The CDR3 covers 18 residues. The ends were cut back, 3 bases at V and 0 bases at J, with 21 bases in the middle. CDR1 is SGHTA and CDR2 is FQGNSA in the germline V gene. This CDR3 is CASSFTLVSGTYSYEQYF. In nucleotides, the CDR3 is TGTGCCAGCAGCTTTACCTTAGTTTCGGGGACTTACTCCTACGAGCAGTACTTC.

The CDR3, as DNA: TGTGCCAGCAGACTTGACAGGGGCAAAAACATTCAGTACTTC. It codes for CASRLDRGKNIQYF. The chain has TRBV27 and TRBJ2-4; 8 nucleotides match TRBD1. Germline assignment: CDR1 MNHEY and CDR2 SMNVEV (reference sequence). V trimming: 6 bases; J trimming: 3 bases; junction bases outside the gene matches: 4. The CDR3 loop spans 14 amino acids.

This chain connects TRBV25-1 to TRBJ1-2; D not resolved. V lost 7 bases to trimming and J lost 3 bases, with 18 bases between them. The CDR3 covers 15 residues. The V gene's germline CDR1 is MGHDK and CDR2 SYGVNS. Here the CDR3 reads CASTPKEGGDYGYTF. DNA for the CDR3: TGTGCCAGCACCCCGAAGGAGGGTGGAGACTATGGCTACACCTTC.

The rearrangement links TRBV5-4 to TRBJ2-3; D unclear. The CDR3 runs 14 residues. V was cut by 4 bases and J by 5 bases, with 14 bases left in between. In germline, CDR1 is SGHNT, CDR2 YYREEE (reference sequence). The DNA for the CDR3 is TGTGCCAGCAGCCAGTCATACAAGCGAGATACGCAGTATTTT. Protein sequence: CASSQSYKRDTQYF.

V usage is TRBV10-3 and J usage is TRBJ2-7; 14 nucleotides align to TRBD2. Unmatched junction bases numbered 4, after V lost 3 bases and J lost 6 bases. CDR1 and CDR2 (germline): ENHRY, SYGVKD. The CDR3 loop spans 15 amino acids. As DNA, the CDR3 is TGTGCCATCAGTGACCAGGGACTAGCGGGGGTCGAGCAGTACTTC. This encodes CAISDQGLAGVEQYF.

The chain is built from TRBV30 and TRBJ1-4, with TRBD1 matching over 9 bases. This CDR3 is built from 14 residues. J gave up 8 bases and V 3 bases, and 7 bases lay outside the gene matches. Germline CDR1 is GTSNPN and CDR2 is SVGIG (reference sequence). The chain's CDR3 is CAWRPGQGREKLFF. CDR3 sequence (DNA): TGTGCCTGGAGGCCGGGACAGGGTCGAGAAAAACTGTTTTTT.

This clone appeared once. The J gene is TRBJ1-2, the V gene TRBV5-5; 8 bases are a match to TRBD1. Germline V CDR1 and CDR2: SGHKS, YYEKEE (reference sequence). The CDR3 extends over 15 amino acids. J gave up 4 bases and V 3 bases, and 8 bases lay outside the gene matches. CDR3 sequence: CASSSLGQGRYGYTF. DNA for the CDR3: TGTGCCAGCAGCTCGCTAGGACAGGGCCGCTATGGCTACACCTTC.

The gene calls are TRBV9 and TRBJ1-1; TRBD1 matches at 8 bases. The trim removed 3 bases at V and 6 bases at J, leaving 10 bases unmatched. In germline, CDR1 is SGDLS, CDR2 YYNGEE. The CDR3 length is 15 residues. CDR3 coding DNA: TGTGCCAGCAGCGCAACAGGGGGTTCGGGCGCTGAAGCTTTCTTT. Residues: CASSATGGSGAEAFF. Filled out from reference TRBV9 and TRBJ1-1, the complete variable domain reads DSGVTQTPKHLITATGQRVTLRCSPRSGDLSVYWYQQSLDQGLQFLIQYYNGEERAKGNILERFSAQQFPDLHSELNLSSLELGDSALYFCASSATGGSGAEAFFGQGTRLTVV.

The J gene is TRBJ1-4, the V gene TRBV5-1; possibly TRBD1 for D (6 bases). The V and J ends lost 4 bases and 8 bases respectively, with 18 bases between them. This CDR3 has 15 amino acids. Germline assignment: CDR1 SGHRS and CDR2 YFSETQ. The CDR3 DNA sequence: TGCGCCAGCAGCACCCTAGGGGGTGGGGGCGAAAAACTGTTTTTT. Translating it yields CASSTLGGGGEKLFF.

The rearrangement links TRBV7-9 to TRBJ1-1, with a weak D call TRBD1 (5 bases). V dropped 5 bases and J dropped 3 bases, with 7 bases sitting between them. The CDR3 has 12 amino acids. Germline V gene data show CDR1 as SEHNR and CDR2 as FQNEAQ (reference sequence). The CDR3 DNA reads TGTGCCAGCAGCCGGGGGTACACTGAAGCTTTCTTT. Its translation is CASSRGYTEAFF.

The CDR3 spells CASTLAGGPASGELFF. The DNA for the CDR3 is TGTGCCAGCACTTTAGCGGGGGGCCCGGCATCCGGGGAGCTGTTTTTT. The rearrangement joins TRBV3-1 (or the pseudogene TRBV3-2) to TRBJ2-2; TRBD2 agrees at 10 bases. Germline V lookup: CDR1 LGHDT, CDR2 YNNKEL (reference sequence). The CDR3 sequence is 16 residues long. Trimming took 7 bases from V and 6 from J; bases not matched to a gene: 11.

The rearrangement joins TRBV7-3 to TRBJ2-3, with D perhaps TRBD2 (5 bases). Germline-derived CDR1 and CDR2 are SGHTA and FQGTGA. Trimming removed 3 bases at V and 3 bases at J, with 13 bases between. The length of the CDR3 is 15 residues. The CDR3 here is CASSFSAGGTDTQYF. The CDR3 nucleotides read TGTGCCAGCAGCTTCAGCGCGGGTGGGACAGATACGCAGTATTTT. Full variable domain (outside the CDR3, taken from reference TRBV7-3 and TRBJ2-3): GAGVSQTPSNKVTEKGKYVELRCDPISGHTALYWYRQSLGQGPEFLIYFQGTGAADDSGLPNDRFFAVRPEGSVSTLKIQRTERGDSAVYLCASSFSAGGTDTQYFGPGTRLTVL.

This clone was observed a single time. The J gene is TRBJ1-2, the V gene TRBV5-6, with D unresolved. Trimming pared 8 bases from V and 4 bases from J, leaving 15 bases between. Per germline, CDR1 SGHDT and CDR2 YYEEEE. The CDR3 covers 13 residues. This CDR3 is CASLRGYSYGYTF. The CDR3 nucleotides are TGTGCCAGTCTAAGAGGGTATTCCTATGGCTACACCTTC.

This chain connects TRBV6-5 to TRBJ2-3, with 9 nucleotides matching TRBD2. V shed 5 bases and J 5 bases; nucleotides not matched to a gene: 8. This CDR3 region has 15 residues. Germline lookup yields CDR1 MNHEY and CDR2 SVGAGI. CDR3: CASSPQRGAEDTQYF. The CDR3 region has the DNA TGTGCCAGCAGTCCCCAGCGGGGGGCAGAAGATACGCAGTATTTT.

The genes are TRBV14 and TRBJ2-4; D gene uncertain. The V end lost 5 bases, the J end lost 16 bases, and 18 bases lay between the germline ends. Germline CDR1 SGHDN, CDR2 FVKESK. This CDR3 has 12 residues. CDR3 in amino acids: CASSGSGSRPYF. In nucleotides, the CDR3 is TGTGCCAGCAGCGGGTCAGGTAGTCGTCCTTACTTC. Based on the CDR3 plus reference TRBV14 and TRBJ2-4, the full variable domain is EAGVTQFPSHSVIEKGQTVTLRCDPISGHDNLYWYRRVMGKEIKFLLHFVKESKQDESGMPNNRFLAERTGGTYSTLKVQPAELEDSGVYFCASSGSGSRPYFGAGTRLSVL.

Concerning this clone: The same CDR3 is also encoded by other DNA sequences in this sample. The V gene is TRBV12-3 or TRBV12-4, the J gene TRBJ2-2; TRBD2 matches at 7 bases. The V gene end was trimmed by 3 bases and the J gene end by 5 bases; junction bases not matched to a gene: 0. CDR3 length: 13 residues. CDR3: CASSFGGTGELFF. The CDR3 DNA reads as TGTGCCAGCAGTTTCGGGGGGACCGGGGAGCTGTTTTTT.

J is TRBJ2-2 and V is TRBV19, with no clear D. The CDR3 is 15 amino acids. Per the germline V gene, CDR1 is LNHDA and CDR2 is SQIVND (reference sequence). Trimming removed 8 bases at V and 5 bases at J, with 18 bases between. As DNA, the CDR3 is TGTGCCAGTCAGGTGGCGTATCGTCGGACCGGGGAGCTGTTTTTT. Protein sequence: CASQVAYRRTGELFF. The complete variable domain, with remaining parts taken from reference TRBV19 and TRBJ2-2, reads DGGITQSPKYLFRKEGQNVTLSCEQNLNHDAMYWYRQDPGQGLRLIYYSQIVNDFQKGDIAEGYSVSREKKESFPLTVTSAQKNPTAFYLCASQVAYRRTGELFFGEGSRLTVL.

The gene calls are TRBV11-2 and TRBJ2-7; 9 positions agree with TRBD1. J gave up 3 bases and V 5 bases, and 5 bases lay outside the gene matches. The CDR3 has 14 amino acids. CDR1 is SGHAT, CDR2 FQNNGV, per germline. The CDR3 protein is CASSPRDRVYEQYF. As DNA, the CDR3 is TGTGCCAGCAGCCCCCGGGACAGGGTCTACGAGCAGTACTTC.

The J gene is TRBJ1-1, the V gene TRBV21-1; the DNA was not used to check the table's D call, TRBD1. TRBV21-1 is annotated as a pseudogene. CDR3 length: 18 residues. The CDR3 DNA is TGTGCCAGCAGCAAAGAGCGGACAGGGCACCCAATGAACACTGAAGCTTTCTTT. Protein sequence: CASSKERTGHPMNTEAFF.

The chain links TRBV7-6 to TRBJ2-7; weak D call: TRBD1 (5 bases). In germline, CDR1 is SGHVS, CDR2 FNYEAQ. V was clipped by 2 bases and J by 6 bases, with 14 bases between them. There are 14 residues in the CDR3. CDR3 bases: TGTGCCAGCAGCTTACCAGGGCTGTCGGGCGAGCAGTACTTC. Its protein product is CASSLPGLSGEQYF.

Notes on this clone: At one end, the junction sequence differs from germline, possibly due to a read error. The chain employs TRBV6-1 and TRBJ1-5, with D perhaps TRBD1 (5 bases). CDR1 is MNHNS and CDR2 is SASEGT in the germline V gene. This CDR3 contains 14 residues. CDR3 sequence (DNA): TGTGCCAGCAGTGAAAGGGGTTACAATCTGCCCCAGCATTTT. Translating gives CASSERGYNLPQHF.

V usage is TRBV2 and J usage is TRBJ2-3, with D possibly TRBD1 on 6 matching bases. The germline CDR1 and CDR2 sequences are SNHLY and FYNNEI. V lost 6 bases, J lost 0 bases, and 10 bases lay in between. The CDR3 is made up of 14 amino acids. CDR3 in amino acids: CASRRDTSTDTQYF. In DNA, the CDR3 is TGTGCCAGCAGGAGGGACACCAGCACAGATACGCAGTATTTT. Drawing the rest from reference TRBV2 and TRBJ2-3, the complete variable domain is EPEVTQTPSHQVTQMGQEVILRCVPISNHLYFYWYRQILGQKVEFLVSFYNNEISEKSEIFDDQFSVERPDGSNFTLKIRSTKLEDSAMYFCASRRDTSTDTQYFGPGTRLTVL.

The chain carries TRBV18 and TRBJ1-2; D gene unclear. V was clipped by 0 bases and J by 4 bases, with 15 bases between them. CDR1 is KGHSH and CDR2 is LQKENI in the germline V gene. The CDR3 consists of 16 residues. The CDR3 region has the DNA TGTGCCAGCTCACCACCCGTAATGAACGAAGCCTATGGCTACACCTTC. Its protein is CASSPPVMNEAYGYTF.

The CDR3 nucleotides read TGTGCCAGCAGTGAAAGGAGGACGAACACCGGGGAGCTGTTTTTT. Amino acids: CASSERRTNTGELFF. V gene TRBV2 combines with J gene TRBJ2-2; D possibly corresponds to TRBD2 (5 bases). CDR3 length: 15 amino acids. Per the germline V gene, CDR1 is SNHLY and CDR2 is FYNNEI. The V and J ends lost 2 bases and 0 bases respectively, with 7 bases between them.

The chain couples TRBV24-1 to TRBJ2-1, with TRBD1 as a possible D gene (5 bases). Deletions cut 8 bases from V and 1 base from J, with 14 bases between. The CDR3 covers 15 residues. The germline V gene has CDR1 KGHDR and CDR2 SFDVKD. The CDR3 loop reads CATNSGSASYNEQFF. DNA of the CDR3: TGTGCCACCAATTCAGGGTCGGCATCCTACAATGAGCAGTTCTTC.

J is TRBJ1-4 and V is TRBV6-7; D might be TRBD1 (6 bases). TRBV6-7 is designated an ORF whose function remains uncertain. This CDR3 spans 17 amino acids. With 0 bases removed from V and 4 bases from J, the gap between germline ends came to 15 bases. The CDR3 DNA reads TGTGCCAGCAGTTACTCGAGTCCCAGGGGAGATAATGAAAAACTGTTTTTT. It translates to CASSYSSPRGDNEKLFF.

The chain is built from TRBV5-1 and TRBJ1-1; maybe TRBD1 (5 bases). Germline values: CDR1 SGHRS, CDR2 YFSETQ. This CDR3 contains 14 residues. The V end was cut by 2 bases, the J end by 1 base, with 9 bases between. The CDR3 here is CASSFQGENTEAFF. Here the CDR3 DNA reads TGCGCCAGCAGCTTTCAGGGCGAGAACACTGAAGCTTTCTTT. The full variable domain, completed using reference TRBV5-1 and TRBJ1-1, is KAGVTQTPRYLIKTRGQQVTLSCSPISGHRSVSWYQQTPGQGLQFLFEYFSETQRNKGNFPGRFSGRQFSNSRSEMNVSTLELGDSALYLCASSFQGENTEAFFGQGTRLTVV.